Included here is one T cell receptor (beta chain) sequence, with context. A J-beta primer mix and a sample-barcoded 5' primer were used in a second PCR of about 7 to 12 cycles. Each cDNA was tagged by a template-switch adaptor containing 12 random nucleotides. TCRdb reprocessed the 5' RACE reads via MiXCR and lists one record per CDR3 protein. The sample has hundreds of thousands of distinct CDR3 sequences, 45% to 70% seen once. The data stem from a study of blood T cells in healthy people across ages. From germline, CDR1 is MNHEY and CDR2 SVGAGI. The length of the CDR3 is 14 residues. With 9 bases removed from V and 2 bases from J, the gap between germline ends came to 16 bases.

The chain has TRBV6-5 and TRBJ1-2; D unclear. The sequence derives from a man between 35 and 55 years old in good health. The sequencing sample was made of blood. CDR3 DNA: TGTGCCAGTCTCCCGGCCCACGGAAACTATGGCTACACCTTC. It yields the protein CASLPAHGNYGYTF.